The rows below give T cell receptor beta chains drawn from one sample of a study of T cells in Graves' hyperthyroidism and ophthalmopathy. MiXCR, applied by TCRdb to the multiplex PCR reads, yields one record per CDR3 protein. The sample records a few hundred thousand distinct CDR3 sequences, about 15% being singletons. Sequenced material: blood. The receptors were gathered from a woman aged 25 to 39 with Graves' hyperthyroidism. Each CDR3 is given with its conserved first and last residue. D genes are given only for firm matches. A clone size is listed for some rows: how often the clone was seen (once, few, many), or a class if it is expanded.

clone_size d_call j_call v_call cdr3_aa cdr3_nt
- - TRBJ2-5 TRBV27 CASSLLAGEETQYF TGTGCCAGCAGTTTATTGGCAGGGGAAGAGACCCAGTACTTC
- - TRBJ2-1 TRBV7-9 CASSLLRSSYNEQFF TGTGCCAGCAGCTTATTGCGGAGCTCCTACAATGAGCAGTTCTTC
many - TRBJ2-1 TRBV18 CASSPESTVSGQFF TGTGCCAGCTCACCCGAATCGACAGTTAGCGGGCAGTTCTTC
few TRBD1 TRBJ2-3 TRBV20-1 CSAAATGEGTDTQYF TGCAGTGCTGCCGCGACAGGGGAAGGCACAGATACGCAGTATTTT
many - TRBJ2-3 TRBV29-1 CSVVGSLTSTDTQYF TGCAGCGTTGTCGGGTCGCTAACTAGCACAGATACGCAGTATTTT
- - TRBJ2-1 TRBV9 CASERGNGNEQFF TGTGCCAGCGAAAGGGGAAATGGGAATGAGCAGTTCTTC
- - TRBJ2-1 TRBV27 CASRNYILYNEQFF TGTGCCAGCAGAAACTACATACTGTACAATGAGCAGTTCTTC
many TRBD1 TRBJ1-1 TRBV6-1 CASSGGTGGVPEAFF TGTGCCAGCAGTGGGGGGACAGGGGGCGTCCCTGAAGCTTTCTTT
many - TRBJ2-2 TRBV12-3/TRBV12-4 CASSFDLTGELFF TGTGCCAGCAGTTTCGACCTGACCGGGGAGCTGTTTTTT
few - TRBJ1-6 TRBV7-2 CASSLQGSNNSPLHF TGTGCCAGCAGCTTACAGGGGAGCAATAATTCACCCCTCCACTTT
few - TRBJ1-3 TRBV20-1 CSASLPLSGNTIYF TGCAGTGCTAGTCTTCCCCTCTCTGGAAACACCATATATTTT
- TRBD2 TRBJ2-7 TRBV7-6 CASSMTSGRLDEQYF TGTGCCAGCAGCATGACTAGCGGGAGGTTGGACGAGCAGTACTTC
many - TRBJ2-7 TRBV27 CASSLSPGPSYEQYF TGTGCCAGCAGTTTATCTCCCGGGCCCTCCTACGAGCAGTACTTC
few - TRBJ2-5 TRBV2 CASGGQIQETQYF TGTGCCAGCGGGGGTCAGATACAAGAGACCCAGTACTTC
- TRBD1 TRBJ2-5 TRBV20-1 CSPQTGGLETQYF TGCAGCCCCCAGACAGGGGGCTTAGAGACCCAGTACTTC
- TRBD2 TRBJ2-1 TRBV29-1 CSVGGGTEQFF TGCAGCGTCGGCGGGGGGACCGAGCAGTTCTTC
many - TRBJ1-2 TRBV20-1 CSASTQYPGDGYTF TGCAGTGCTAGTACACAATATCCTGGGGATGGCTACACCTTC
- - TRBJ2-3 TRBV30 CAWSGQGGYTDTHYF TGTGCCTGGAGTGGACAGGGAGGTTACACAGATACGCACTATTTT
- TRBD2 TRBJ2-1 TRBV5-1 CASSLRAGDYNEQFF TGCGCCAGCAGCTTGAGGGCGGGGGACTACAATGAGCAGTTCTTC
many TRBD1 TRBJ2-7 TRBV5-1 CASTSGTGAYEQYF TGCGCCAGCACTTCAGGGACAGGGGCCTACGAGCAGTACTTC
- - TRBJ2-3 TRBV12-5 CASGSNTDTQYF TGTGCTAGTGGTTCCAACACAGATACGCAGTATTTT
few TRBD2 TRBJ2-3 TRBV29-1 CSVPRGGLWDTQYF TGCAGCGTTCCCCGCGGGGGTTTATGGGATACGCAGTATTTT
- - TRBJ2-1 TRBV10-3 CAIGVETEQFF TGTGCCATCGGAGTGGAGACTGAGCAGTTCTTC
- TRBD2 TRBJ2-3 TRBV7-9 CASSLGFLAGEDTQYF TGTGCCAGCAGCTTAGGTTTCCTAGCGGGTGAGGATACGCAGTATTTT
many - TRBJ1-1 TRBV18 CASSGTLNTEAFF TGTGCCAGCTCCGGGACCTTGAACACTGAAGCTTTCTTT
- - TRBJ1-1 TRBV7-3 CASSCDRGVTEAFF TGTGCCAGCAGCTGCGACCGGGGAGTCACTGAAGCTTTCTTT
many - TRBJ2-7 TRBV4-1 CASSQGHRIAEASSYEQYF TGCGCCAGCAGCCAAGGTCACAGAATAGCGGAGGCGAGCTCCTACGAGCAGTACTTC
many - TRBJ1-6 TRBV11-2 CASSETDRPALHF TGTGCCAGCAGCGAGACAGACAGGCCCGCCCTCCACTTT
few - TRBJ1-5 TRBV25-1 CASSERGRGEQPQHF TGTGCCAGCAGTGAACGGGGCAGGGGTGAACAGCCCCAGCATTTT
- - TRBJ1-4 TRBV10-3 CAIRGSGSDEKLFF TGTGCCATCAGGGGGTCGGGAAGTGATGAAAAACTGTTTTTT
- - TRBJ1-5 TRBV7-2 CASSLVVSNQPQHF TGTGCCAGCAGCTTGGTTGTTAGCAATCAGCCCCAGCATTTT
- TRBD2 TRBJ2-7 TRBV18 CASSPPWGLAYEQYF TGTGCCAGCTCACCCCCGTGGGGACTAGCCTACGAGCAGTACTTC
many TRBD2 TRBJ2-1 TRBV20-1 CSAVLASGSIKYNEQFF TGCAGTGCCGTGCTGGCTAGCGGGAGTATCAAGTACAATGAGCAGTTCTTC
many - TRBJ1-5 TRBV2 CASSEVAHSNQPQHF TGTGCCAGCAGTGAAGTAGCTCATAGCAATCAGCCCCAGCATTTT
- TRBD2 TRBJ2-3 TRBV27 CASSPTPGLASSTDTQYF TGTGCCAGCAGTCCTACCCCCGGACTAGCGAGTAGCACAGATACGCAGTATTTT
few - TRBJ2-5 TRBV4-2 CASSQEAAYMSETQYF TGTGCCAGCAGCCAAGAGGCGGCGTACATGTCAGAGACCCAGTACTTC
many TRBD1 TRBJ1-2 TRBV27 CASRGTGENYGYTF TGTGCCAGCAGAGGGACAGGCGAAAACTATGGCTACACCTTC
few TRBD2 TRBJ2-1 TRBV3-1 CASSQGLARRSGEQFF TGTGCCAGCAGCCAAGGACTAGCCAGGAGATCTGGGGAGCAGTTCTTC
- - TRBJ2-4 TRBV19 CASSIGAQLAKNIQYF TGTGCCAGTAGTATAGGCGCACAGCTAGCCAAAAACATTCAGTACTTC
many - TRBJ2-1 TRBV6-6 CASSYSGRWGSVNEQFF TGTGCCAGCAGTTACTCGGGCAGGTGGGGTTCGGTCAATGAGCAGTTCTTC
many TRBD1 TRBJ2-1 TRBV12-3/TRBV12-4 CASSQPKTGVDEQFF TGTGCCAGCAGCCAACCGAAAACAGGGGTCGATGAGCAGTTCTTC
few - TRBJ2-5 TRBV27 CASSFSGYGTQYF TGTGCCAGCAGTTTTTCAGGGTACGGGACCCAGTACTTC
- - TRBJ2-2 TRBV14 CASSQVAGSGELFF TGTGCCAGCAGCCAGGTCGCGGGTAGCGGGGAGCTGTTTTTT
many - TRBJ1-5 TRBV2 CASTWGGYNPNQPQHF TGTGCCAGCACTTGGGGGGGGTACAACCCCAATCAGCCCCAGCATTTT
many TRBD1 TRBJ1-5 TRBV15 CATSRPGQGHEGTGQPQHF TGTGCCACCAGCAGGCCGGGACAGGGGCACGAAGGGACTGGACAGCCCCAGCATTTT